Listed below are T cell receptor beta chains from one sample, sequenced in a study of blood T cell repertoires in COVID-19. TCRdb's table, derived via immunoSEQ multiplex PCR, lists solely in-frame clones and lacks some. Of approximately 180,000 clones listed, 82% are singletons. The specimen was peripheral blood. These receptors came from a woman in her sixties or seventies with acute or convalescent COVID-19. Each CDR3 is given with its conserved first and last residue. The D gene is left open where the match is weak. Clone size is shown for a subset of rows, as once, few, many or a class of expanded clone.

v_call,d_call,j_call,clone_size,cdr3_nt,cdr3_aa
TRBV7-6,TRBD1,TRBJ2-5,.,TGTGCCAGCAGCCACCGGACAGGAGAAGAGACCCAGTACTTC,CASSHRTGEETQYF
TRBV4-2,TRBD2,TRBJ2-3,.,TGTGCCAGCAGCCAAGATCCCTCGGCGGGGGAGGCTACGCAGTATTTT,CASSQDPSAGEATQYF
TRBV27,.,TRBJ2-5,.,TGTGCCAGCAGTGACAGGTTATTTGAGACCCAGTACTTC,CASSDRLFETQYF
TRBV10-3,TRBD1,TRBJ1-5,.,TGTGCCATCAGTGAGAATGGACAGGGTCCATCTTCGGAGCCCCAGCATTTT,CAISENGQGPSSEPQHF
TRBV28,.,TRBJ2-2,.,TGTGCCAGCAGTTTATCCCAGGCGGGGGAGCTGTTTTTT,CASSLSQAGELFF
TRBV5-1,.,TRBJ1-1,.,TGCGCCAGCAGCTTGTTCAGTGGGCAGATGGCCACTGAAGCTTTCTTT,CASSLFSGQMATEAFF
TRBV30,.,TRBJ2-7,.,TGTGCCTCCGGACGGGGAGGCTACGAGCAGTACTTC,CASGRGGYEQYF
TRBV3-1/TRBV3-2,.,TRBJ2-2,.,TGTGCCAGCAGCCAAGGCCCCGGCGGTAGCTCGACCGGGGAGCTGTTTTTT,CASSQGPGGSSTGELFF
TRBV7-8,.,TRBJ1-3,once,TGTGCCAGCAGCTTAGGCCCCACTGGCTCTGGAAACACCATATATTTT,CASSLGPTGSGNTIYF
TRBV7-8,TRBD1,TRBJ2-3,.,TGTGCCAGCAGCTTACCCTACGGACAGGGCACAGATACGCAGTATTTT,CASSLPYGQGTDTQYF
TRBV24-1,.,TRBJ1-2,.,TGTGCCACCAGTGACCCCAGCGGAACAGACTATGGCTACACCTTC,CATSDPSGTDYGYTF
TRBV12-3/TRBV12-4,.,TRBJ2-4,.,TGTGCCAGCAGCCTATCTCGTGCAACTCAGTACTTC,CASSLSRATQYF
TRBV7-9,TRBD2,TRBJ2-3,.,TGTGCCAGCAGCTTTGCAGCGGGAGGTTGGGGCACAGATACGCAGTATTTT,CASSFAAGGWGTDTQYF
TRBV21-1,.,TRBJ2-7,.,TGTGCCAGCAGCAAAGGGAGCGGGAGAGAGGCCTACGAGCAGTACTTC,CASSKGSGREAYEQYF
TRBV6-6,.,TRBJ1-6,.,TGTGCCAGCGGCCTAACAATTGCAGCGTATAATTCACCCCTCCACTTT,CASGLTIAAYNSPLHF
TRBV5-8,.,TRBJ2-3,.,TGTGCCAGCGGGAGGATGCCCACAGATACGCAGTATTTT,CASGRMPTDTQYF
TRBV28,TRBD1,TRBJ2-1,.,TGTGCCAGCAGTCCCTCCCAGGGGGACCCCTCCTACAATGAGCAGTTCTTC,CASSPSQGDPSYNEQFF
TRBV11-2,TRBD2,TRBJ2-3,.,TGTGCCAGCAGCTTAGATCGACTAGCGAATACGCAGTATTTT,CASSLDRLANTQYF
TRBV9,TRBD2,TRBJ2-3,.,TGTGCCAGCAGCCCATGGCGCGGGGGGGCCGCAGATACGCAGTATTTT,CASSPWRGGAADTQYF
TRBV6-2/TRBV6-3,TRBD1,TRBJ1-5,.,TGTGCCAGCAGTTGGGACAGCGGGAATCAGCCCCAGCATTTT,CASSWDSGNQPQHF
TRBV4-1,.,TRBJ2-7,.,TGCGCCAGCAGCCAGGGGATTCAGGGGGGTGCCTCCTACGAGCAGTACTTC,CASSQGIQGGASYEQYF
TRBV9,TRBD2,TRBJ2-1,few,TGTGCCAGCAGCGTAATCTCGACTAGCGGGAACAATGAGCAGTTCTTC,CASSVISTSGNNEQFF
TRBV28,.,TRBJ1-3,.,TGTGCCAGCAGTCCCCAGGGCCTCTCTGGAAACACCATATATTTT,CASSPQGLSGNTIYF
TRBV7-2,TRBD1,TRBJ1-6,.,TGTGCCAGCAGCTTTCCACAGGGGGGTCGTTCACCCCTCCACTTT,CASSFPQGGRSPLHF
TRBV7-2,TRBD2,TRBJ2-4,.,TGTGCCAGCAGCACCCGACTAGCGGACAAAAACATTCAGTACTTC,CASSTRLADKNIQYF
TRBV7-8,.,TRBJ1-5,.,TGTGCCAGCAGAAGGGGGGGTAGCAATCAGCCCCAGCATTTT,CASRRGGSNQPQHF
TRBV9,TRBD2,TRBJ2-1,.,TGTGCCAGCAGCGTAGGCCCCGGGACTAGCGGGGGGAACGAGCAGTTCTTC,CASSVGPGTSGGNEQFF
TRBV29-1,TRBD1,TRBJ1-1,few,TGCAGCGTGACCAGTACAGGGGCCAACACTGAAGCTTTCTTT,CSVTSTGANTEAFF
TRBV6-5,.,TRBJ2-7,.,TGTGCCAGCAGCCCCGGACTGAGCGAGCAGTACTTC,CASSPGLSEQYF
TRBV4-1,.,TRBJ2-7,.,TGCGCCAGCAGCGCCTCGCGGAACTCCTACGAGCAGTACTTC,CASSASRNSYEQYF
TRBV7-8,.,TRBJ1-2,.,TGTGCCAGCAGCTTAGAAGACAGCTACATGGGTGGCTACACCTTC,CASSLEDSYMGGYTF
TRBV7-2,TRBD1,TRBJ2-5,.,TGTGCCAGCAGCTTAGCGGGGACAGCCGCCCAAGAGACCCAGTACTTC,CASSLAGTAAQETQYF
TRBV6-5,.,TRBJ1-2,.,TGTGCCAGCAGTTACCACGGAGCAGGGGTAGGCTATGGCTACACCTTC,CASSYHGAGVGYGYTF
TRBV9,.,TRBJ2-2,.,TGTGCCAGCAGCGTAGGTCTTTCCGCCGGGGAGCTGTTTTTT,CASSVGLSAGELFF
TRBV28,.,TRBJ1-3,.,TGTGCCAGCAGTTTACGGGTGAGGCAGGGTGGAAACACCATATATTTT,CASSLRVRQGGNTIYF
TRBV15,.,TRBJ1-1,.,TGTGCCACCAGCAGGAGGGAGGGGACTGAAGCTTTCTTT,CATSRREGTEAFF